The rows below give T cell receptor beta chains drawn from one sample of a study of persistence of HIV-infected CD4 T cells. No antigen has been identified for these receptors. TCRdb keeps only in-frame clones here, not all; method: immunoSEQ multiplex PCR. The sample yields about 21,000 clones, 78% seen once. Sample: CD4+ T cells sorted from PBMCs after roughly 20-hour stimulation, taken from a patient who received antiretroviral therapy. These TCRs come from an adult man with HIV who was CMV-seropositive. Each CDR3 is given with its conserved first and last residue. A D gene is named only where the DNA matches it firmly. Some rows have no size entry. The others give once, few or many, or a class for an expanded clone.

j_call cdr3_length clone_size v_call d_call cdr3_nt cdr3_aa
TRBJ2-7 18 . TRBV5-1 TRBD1 TGCGCCACCAGCTTGGGAAGGGGGGGCGGACAGGGGACCTACGAGCAGTACTTC CATSLGRGGGQGTYEQYF
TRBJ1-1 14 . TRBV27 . TGTGCCAGCAGTCCTCTGCCAGTGAACACTGAAGCTTTCTTT CASSPLPVNTEAFF
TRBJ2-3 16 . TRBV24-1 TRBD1 TGTGCCACCAGTGATAAATCGGGACAGGGCACAGATACGCAGTATTTT CATSDKSGQGTDTQYF
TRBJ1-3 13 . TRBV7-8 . TGTGCCAGCAGCTCTCTACAGGGAAACACCATATATTTT CASSSLQGNTIYF
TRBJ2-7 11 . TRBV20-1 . TGCAGTGTCCTGGATCCGCCCGAGCAGTACTTC CSVLDPPEQYF
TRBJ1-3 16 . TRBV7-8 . TGTGCCAGCAGCTTAGGGGTGGTAGGGACTGGAAACACCATATATTTT CASSLGVVGTGNTIYF
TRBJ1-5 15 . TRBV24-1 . TGTGCCACCAGTGATAGCAGAGGGGCCAATCAGCCCCAGCATTTT CATSDSRGANQPQHF
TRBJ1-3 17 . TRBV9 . TGTGCCAGCAGCGTAGATGCGAGGACATTTGCTGGAAACACCATATATTTT CASSVDARTFAGNTIYF
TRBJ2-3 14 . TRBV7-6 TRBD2 TGTGCCAGCAGCTTAGGGGGGGGAGCAGATACGCAGTATTTT CASSLGGGADTQYF
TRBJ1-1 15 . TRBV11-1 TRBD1 TGTGCCAGCAGCCGAGACCTCAGGGGGAGCACTGAAGCTTTCTTT CASSRDLRGSTEAFF
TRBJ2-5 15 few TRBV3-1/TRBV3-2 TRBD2 TGTGCCAGCAGTCTGGCCCGGGGGGGCGGTGAGACCCAGTACTTC CASSLARGGGETQYF
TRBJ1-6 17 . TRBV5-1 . TGCGCCAGCAGCTTGGAGGGGCCGGGACAACTTAATTCACCCCTCCACTTT CASSLEGPGQLNSPLHF
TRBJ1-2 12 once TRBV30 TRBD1 TGTGCCCAGCAGGGGGCTGACTATGGCTACACCTTC CAQQGADYGYTF
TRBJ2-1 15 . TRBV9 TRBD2 TGTGCCAGCAGCCTAGCGGGGGCCACCTACAATGAGCAGTTCTTC CASSLAGATYNEQFF
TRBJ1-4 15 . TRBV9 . TGTGCCAGCAGCGTAGGAGGAACGGGGAATGAAAAACTGTTTTTT CASSVGGTGNEKLFF
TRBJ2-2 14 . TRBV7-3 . TGTGCCAGCAGCTCGTCAGGGCAAACCGGGGAGCTGTTTTTT CASSSSGQTGELFF
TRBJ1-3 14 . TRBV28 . TGTGCCAGCACCCCGGGGTTGCGGGGAAACACCATATATTTT CASTPGLRGNTIYF
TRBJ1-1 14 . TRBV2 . TGTGCCAGCAGTACCCAGGAACGGGGCACTGAAGCTTTCTTT CASSTQERGTEAFF
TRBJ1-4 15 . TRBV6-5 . TGTGCCAGCAGTTTACGTGTACAACTCGCGGTAAAACTGTTTTTT CASSLRVQLAVKLFF
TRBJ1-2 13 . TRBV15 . TGTGCCACCAGCAGAGATCACGGGGATGGCTACACCTTC CATSRDHGDGYTF
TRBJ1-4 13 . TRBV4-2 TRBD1 TGTGCCAGCAGCCAGGACAGGTCTGAAAAACTGTTTTTT CASSQDRSEKLFF
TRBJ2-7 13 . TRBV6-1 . TGTGCCAGCCTCGGGGCGGGGACTTACGAGCAGTACTTC CASLGAGTYEQYF
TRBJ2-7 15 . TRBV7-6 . TGTGCCAGCAGCTTAACAGGTAGAAGCTCCTACGAGCAGTACTTC CASSLTGRSSYEQYF